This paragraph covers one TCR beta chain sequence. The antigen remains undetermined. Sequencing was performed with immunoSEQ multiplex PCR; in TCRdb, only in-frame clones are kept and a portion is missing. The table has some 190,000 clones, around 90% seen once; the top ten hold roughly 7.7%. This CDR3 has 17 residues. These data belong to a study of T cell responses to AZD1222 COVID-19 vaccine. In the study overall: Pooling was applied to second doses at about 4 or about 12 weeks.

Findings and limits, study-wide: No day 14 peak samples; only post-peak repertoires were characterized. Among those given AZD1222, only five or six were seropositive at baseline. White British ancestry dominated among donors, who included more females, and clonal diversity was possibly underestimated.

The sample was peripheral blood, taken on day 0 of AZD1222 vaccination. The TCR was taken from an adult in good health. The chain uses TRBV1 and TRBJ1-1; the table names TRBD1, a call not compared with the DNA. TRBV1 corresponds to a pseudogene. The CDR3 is CTTNHSDRGSENTEAFF. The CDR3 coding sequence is TGCACCACCAACCATAGCGACAGGGGGAGCGAGAACACTGAAGCTTTCTTT.